This is a list of T cell receptor beta chains from one sample in a study of cytomegalovirus exposure and HLA in healthy donors. Here immunoSEQ multiplex PCR was the method, and the copy in TCRdb shows in-frame clones only, minus some. The sample holds 100,000 or so clones; about 81% are singletons and the top ten take under 2.5%. Sequencing was performed on PBMCs. The receptors stem from a man between 18 and 35 years old in good health and CMV-seronegative. Both conserved end residues are part of each CDR3. D genes are given only for firm matches. Part of the rows lack a size; the others show once, few, many or a class for expanded clones.

v_call,d_call,j_call,clone_size,cdr3_nt,cdr3_aa
TRBV6-1,TRBD1,TRBJ1-1,few,TGTGCCAGCAGTGCGCAGGGGACAGGTAACACTGAAGCTTTCTTT,CASSAQGTGNTEAFF
TRBV5-4,TRBD1,TRBJ2-1,few,TGTGCCAGCAGCTCGACAGGGGGGACATCGAATGAGCAGTTCTTC,CASSSTGGTSNEQFF
TRBV5-6,TRBD2,TRBJ2-3,few,TGTGCCAGCTCGGTCGGGGGGAGGGCAGATACGCAGTATTTT,CASSVGGRADTQYF
TRBV9,-,TRBJ2-5,-,TGTGCCAGCAGCGCCCAACCCGGTCCCCAAGAGACCCAGTACTTC,CASSAQPGPQETQYF
TRBV7-6,-,TRBJ1-1,-,TGTGCCAGCAGCTTAGTTCGAGAAAACACTGAAGCTTTCTTT,CASSLVRENTEAFF
TRBV9,TRBD1,TRBJ2-3,-,TGTGCCAGCAGCGTAGTAGGGACAGGGCCAGATACGCAGTATTTT,CASSVVGTGPDTQYF
TRBV11-3,TRBD1,TRBJ2-1,-,TGTGCCAGCAGTCCGGACAGGGGGTTATACAATGAGCAGTTCTTC,CASSPDRGLYNEQFF
TRBV30,TRBD2,TRBJ2-3,few,TGCGCTTGGACTAGCGGGAAAGTGGATACGCAGTATTTT,CAWTSGKVDTQYF
TRBV10-3,-,TRBJ2-7,-,TGTGCCATCAGTGAAGGGGGATTAAGGTACGAGCAGTACTTC,CAISEGGLRYEQYF
TRBV27,TRBD1,TRBJ2-5,-,TGTGCCAGCAGTTCCCAGGACAGGGGGAACCAAGAGACCCAGTACTTC,CASSSQDRGNQETQYF
TRBV14,TRBD2,TRBJ2-7,-,TGTGCCGGGGGGAGGCGGCTAGCGGGAGGGTCGAGCTTGGACGAGCAGTACTTC,CAGGRRLAGGSSLDEQYF
TRBV29-1,TRBD2,TRBJ2-7,-,TGCAGCGTTGGGGGACTAGCGGGAGGATCCTACGAGCAGTACTTC,CSVGGLAGGSYEQYF
TRBV7-9,TRBD2,TRBJ2-1,-,TGTGCCAGCAGCTTAGGGCTAGCGGGGACATACAATGAGCAGTTCTTC,CASSLGLAGTYNEQFF
TRBV29-1,TRBD2,TRBJ2-1,-,TGCAGCGCCCCGGGACTAGCGGGAGGCACCTTCTCCTACAATGAGCAGTTCTTC,CSAPGLAGGTFSYNEQFF
TRBV6-5,TRBD2,TRBJ2-1,-,TGTGCCAGCAGTAAGACTAGCAGCCGCAATGAGCAGTTCTTC,CASSKTSSRNEQFF
TRBV18,TRBD1,TRBJ2-5,-,TGTGCCAGCTCAGACGGGACAGCCCTCCGACAAGAGACCCAGTACTTC,CASSDGTALRQETQYF
TRBV6-6,-,TRBJ1-5,-,TGTGCCAGCAGTTACTCATCCGGGGGCAATCAGCCCCAGCATTTT,CASSYSSGGNQPQHF
TRBV18,-,TRBJ1-1,-,TGTGCCAGCTCACCAGTTCGGCAGGCGGGGAACACTGAGGCTTTCTTT,CASSPVRQAGNTEAFF
TRBV6-1,-,TRBJ1-1,once,TGTGCCAGCAGTACACAGGGAGTTTGGGGCACTGAAGCTTTCTTT,CASSTQGVWGTEAFF
TRBV4-1,-,TRBJ2-3,-,TGCGCCAGCAGCCAAGAGGGCAGACGAATCACCACAGATACGCAGTATTTT,CASSQEGRRITTDTQYF
TRBV5-1,-,TRBJ2-3,-,TGCGCCAGCAGCTTAATCGGGAGTGGGTCAGATACGCAGTATTTT,CASSLIGSGSDTQYF
TRBV27,-,TRBJ1-6,-,TGTGCCAGCAGCTCGCGCAAGGACTTAAATTCACCCCTCCACTTT,CASSSRKDLNSPLHF
TRBV5-4,TRBD1,TRBJ1-4,once,TGTGCCAGCAGCTTGGGAGGACAGGAGGGGGAAAAACTGTTTTTT,CASSLGGQEGEKLFF
TRBV4-3,-,TRBJ2-2,-,TGCGCCAGCAGCCAAATTTCACACCCTAACACCGGGGAGCTGTTTTTT,CASSQISHPNTGELFF
TRBV29-1,TRBD2,TRBJ2-5,-,TGCAGCGTTGATCCCCCGGGAGGAGAGACCCAGTACTTC,CSVDPPGGETQYF
TRBV5-1,-,TRBJ2-1,few,TGCGCCAGCAGCTCTATGAACAGGGAAAGTGAGCAGTTCTTC,CASSSMNRESEQFF
TRBV7-2,-,TRBJ1-4,-,TGTGCCAGCAGCTACCAGCCGGGTTCCACTAATGAAAAACTGTTTTTT,CASSYQPGSTNEKLFF
TRBV4-1,-,TRBJ2-7,-,TGCGCCAGCAGCCAAGGGACAGCCTATTCCTACGAGCAGTACTTC,CASSQGTAYSYEQYF
TRBV14,TRBD2,TRBJ2-1,few,TGTGCCAGCAGCCAAGTCGCAGCGGGAGGGGACAATGAGCAGTTCTTC,CASSQVAAGGDNEQFF
TRBV5-1,-,TRBJ2-7,-,TGCGCCAGCAGCTCGAACCAGGGCCACGAGCAGTACTTC,CASSSNQGHEQYF
TRBV18,TRBD2,TRBJ2-5,-,TGTGCCAGCTCATCCGGAGCGGGAGTCGGGGAGACCCAGTACTTC,CASSSGAGVGETQYF
TRBV5-1,-,TRBJ2-2,once,TGCGCCAGCAGCTTAAACTCCAACACCGGGGAGCTGTTTTTT,CASSLNSNTGELFF
TRBV30,TRBD1,TRBJ1-2,-,TGTGCCTGGAGTTGGGGACAGCAGGGAGGCGGCTACACCTTC,CAWSWGQQGGGYTF
TRBV6-5,-,TRBJ1-1,few,TGTGCCAGCACCGCGGGGAGGGCTTGGACTGAAGCTTTCTTT,CASTAGRAWTEAFF
TRBV28,TRBD1,TRBJ2-2,-,TGTGCCAGCAGTTTGTACCGACAGGGGGCCGGGGAGCTGTTTTTT,CASSLYRQGAGELFF
TRBV28,TRBD1,TRBJ1-1,-,TGTGCCAGCAGTTTAGTTGGGACAGGGGGTGGAGGCGCTGAAGCTTTCTTT,CASSLVGTGGGGAEAFF
TRBV29-1,TRBD2,TRBJ2-5,-,TGCAGCGTTGATCGGGGCGGGAGCGGCCCCGGGGAGACCCAGTACTTC,CSVDRGGSGPGETQYF